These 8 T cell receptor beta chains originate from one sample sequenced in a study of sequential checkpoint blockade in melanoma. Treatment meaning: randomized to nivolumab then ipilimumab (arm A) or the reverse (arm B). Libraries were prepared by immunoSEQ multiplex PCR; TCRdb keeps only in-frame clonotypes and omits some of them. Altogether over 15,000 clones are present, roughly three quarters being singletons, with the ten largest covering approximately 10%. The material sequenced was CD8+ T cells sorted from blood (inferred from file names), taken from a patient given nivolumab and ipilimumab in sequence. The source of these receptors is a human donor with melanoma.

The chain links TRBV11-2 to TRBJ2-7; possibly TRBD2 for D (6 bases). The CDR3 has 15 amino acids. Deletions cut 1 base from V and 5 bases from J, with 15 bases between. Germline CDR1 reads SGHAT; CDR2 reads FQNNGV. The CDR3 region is CASSLVSGAVDEQYF. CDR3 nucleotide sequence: TGTGCCAGCAGCTTAGTGTCGGGAGCTGTTGACGAGCAGTACTTC.

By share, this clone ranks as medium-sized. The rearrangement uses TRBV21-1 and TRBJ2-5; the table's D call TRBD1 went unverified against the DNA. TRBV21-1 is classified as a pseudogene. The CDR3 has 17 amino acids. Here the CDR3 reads CASSKKGETRPEETQYF. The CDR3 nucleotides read TGTGCCAGCAGCAAAAAGGGGGAAACTAGGCCTGAAGAGACCCAGTACTTC.

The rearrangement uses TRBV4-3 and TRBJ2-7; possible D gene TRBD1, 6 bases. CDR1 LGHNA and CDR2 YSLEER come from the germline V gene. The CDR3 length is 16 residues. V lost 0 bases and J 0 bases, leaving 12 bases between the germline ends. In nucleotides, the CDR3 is TGCGCCAGCAGCCAAGATCGACAGGTGAGCTCCTACGAGCAGTACTTC. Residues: CASSQDRQVSSYEQYF.

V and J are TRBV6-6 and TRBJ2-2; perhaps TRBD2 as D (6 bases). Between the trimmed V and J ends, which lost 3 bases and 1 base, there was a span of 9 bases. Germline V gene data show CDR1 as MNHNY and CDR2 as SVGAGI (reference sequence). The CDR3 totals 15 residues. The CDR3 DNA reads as TGTGCCAGCAGTTATTTGCGGGGGAACACCGGGGAGCTGTTTTTT. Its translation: CASSYLRGNTGELFF.

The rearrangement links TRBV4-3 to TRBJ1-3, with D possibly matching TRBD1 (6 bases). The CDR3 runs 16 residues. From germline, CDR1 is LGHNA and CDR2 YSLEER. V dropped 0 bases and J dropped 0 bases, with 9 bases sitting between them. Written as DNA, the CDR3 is TGCGCCAGCAGCCAAGAAGGGGGTTCCTCTGGAAACACCATATATTTT. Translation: CASSQEGGSSGNTIYF.

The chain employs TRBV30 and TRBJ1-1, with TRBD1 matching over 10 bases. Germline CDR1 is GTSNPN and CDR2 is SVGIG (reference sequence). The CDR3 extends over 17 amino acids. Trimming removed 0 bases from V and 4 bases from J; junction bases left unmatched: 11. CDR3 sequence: CAWSVRQGARILTEAFF. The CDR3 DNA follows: TGTGCCTGGAGTGTAAGACAGGGGGCAAGAATTCTCACTGAAGCTTTCTTT.

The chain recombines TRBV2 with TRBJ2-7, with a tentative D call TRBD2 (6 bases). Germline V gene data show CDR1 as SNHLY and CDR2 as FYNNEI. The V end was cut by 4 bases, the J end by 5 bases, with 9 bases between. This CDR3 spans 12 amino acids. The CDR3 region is CASSVTGDEQYF. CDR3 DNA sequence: TGTGCCAGCAGTGTCACGGGAGACGAGCAGTACTTC.

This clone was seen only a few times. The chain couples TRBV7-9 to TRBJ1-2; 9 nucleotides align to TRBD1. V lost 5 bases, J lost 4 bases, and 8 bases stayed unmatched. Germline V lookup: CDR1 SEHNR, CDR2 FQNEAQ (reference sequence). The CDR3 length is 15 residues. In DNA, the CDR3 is TGTGCCAGCAGCACCCGACAGGGGGGAAGCTATGGCTACACCTTC. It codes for CASSTRQGGSYGYTF.